This T cell receptor beta chain is from a study of CD8+CD57+ T cells in acquired aplastic anemia. Study-wide points: There were approximately 27 CD8+ CDR3 sequences that occurred in both patients and controls. Controls and patients did not differ significantly in CD8+ Simpson's diversity.

Comments on this clonotype: The antigen remains unidentified.

The CDR3 sequence is 16 residues long. The germline V gene encodes CDR1 ENHRY and CDR2 SYGVKD. Genomic DNA provided the template from which TCR beta VDJ and CDR3 profiles were obtained. TCRdb processed the reads anew with MiXCR; each CDR3 protein has one entry. The sample lists approximately 470,000 distinct CDR3 sequences, approximately 33% occurring once. For sequencing, patients were chosen who had shown expansion of CD8+CD57+ cells by flow cytometry. Blood came from patients not yet given any therapy. This chain connects TRBV10-3 to TRBJ2-7; 13 positions agree with TRBD2. The DNA end favors TRBJ2-5, so the J call may be wrong. The TCR comes from a human donor with aplastic anemia. The specimen was sorted CD4+, CD8+, or CD8+CD57+ T cells (not recorded which) from PBMCs. The CDR3 spells CAISFTSGGAWETQYF. In DNA, the CDR3 is TGTGCCATCAGCTTTACTAGCGGGGGGGCCTGGGAGACCCAGTACTTC.